Listed here are 10 T cell receptor beta chains from one sample, sequenced in a study of Ad26.COV2.S vaccination and SARS-CoV-2 variants. Specified treatment: over 15 received Ad26.COV2.S at low or high dose, single or two shots; five or six received placebo; per-sample allocation not given. Specimen acquisition occurred on day 63 following the initial vaccine or placebo injection. The method was immunoSEQ multiplex PCR; TCRdb's version includes in-frame clones alone and lacks a portion of them. Among over 250,000 clones listed, about 87% were seen once. The source was peripheral blood, collected in a trial of Ad26.COV2.S vaccine versus placebo. These receptors were collected from a person aged 18-65 years who received the Ad26.COV2.S COVID-19 vaccine or a placebo.

The chain carries TRBV1 and TRBJ2-5; TRBD2 is the table's D call and was not checked against the DNA. TRBV1 is noted as a pseudogene. This CDR3 spans 13 amino acids. DNA for the CDR3: TGCACCAGCAGCCATTTACTGCGGGAGACCCAGTACTTC. It encodes CTSSHLLRETQYF.

The V and J genes are TRBV2 and TRBJ2-5; weak D call: TRBD1 (5 bases). The germline V and J ends were trimmed by 2 bases and 1 base, with 14 bases remaining between them. CDR1 and CDR2 (germline): SNHLY, FYNNEI. This CDR3 contains 16 residues. The CDR3 DNA follows: TGTGCCAGCAGTGAATCGGCAGGGTCCTCCCAAGAGACCCAGTACTTC. Translated: CASSESAGSSQETQYF.

This chain links TRBV18 with TRBJ2-1, with a tentative D call TRBD1 (5 bases). This CDR3 is built from 16 residues. Germline assignment: CDR1 KGHSH and CDR2 LQKENI. V was pared by 2 bases and J by 6 bases, with 17 bases between. In DNA form, the CDR3 reads TGTGCCAGCTCACCAAAAGAGGCAGGGCCTTCCAATGAGCAGTTCTTC. This translates into CASSPKEAGPSNEQFF.

This clone has a single count. This chain links TRBV24-1 with TRBJ2-1; 12 bases line up with TRBD1. CDR3 size: 16 residues. J gave up 8 bases and V 4 bases, and 8 bases lay outside the gene matches. Per the germline V gene, CDR1 is KGHDR and CDR2 is SFDVKD. The CDR3 region has the DNA TGTGCCACCAGTGACTATGGGACAGGGGGCCTCGATGAGCAGTTCTTC. Translation: CATSDYGTGGLDEQFF.

The rearrangement links TRBV7-8 to TRBJ1-1, with 8 bases matching TRBD1. V dropped 5 bases and J dropped 5; count of bases not matched to a gene: 10. This CDR3 is built from 15 residues. Germline V gene lookup returns CDR1 SGHVS and CDR2 FQNEAQ. CDR3 in DNA: TGTGCCAGCAGCGGATACGACAGGGGTGAGACTGAAGCTTTCTTT. Its translation is CASSGYDRGETEAFF.

The rearrangement joins TRBV5-4 to TRBJ1-1, with TRBD1 matching 9 bases. CDR3 length: 15 amino acids. Germline CDR1 is SGHNT and CDR2 is YYREEE (reference sequence). Trimming removed 2 bases from V and 4 bases from J; junction bases left unmatched: 6. The CDR3 bases are TGTGCCAGCAGCTTCACAGGGGGCAGGAGCACTGAAGCTTTCTTT. Amino acid sequence: CASSFTGGRSTEAFF. The full variable domain, in which reference TRBV5-4 and TRBJ1-1 provide the parts outside the CDR3, is ETGVTQSPTHLIKTRGQQVTLRCSSQSGHNTVSWYQQALGQGPQFIFQYYREEENGRGNFPPRFSGLQFPNYSSELNVNALELDDSALYLCASSFTGGRSTEAFFGQGTRLTVV.

The chain is built from TRBV6-5 and TRBJ2-7; a weak D match, TRBD1 (6 bases). The CDR3 length is 12 residues. V was cut by 3 bases and J by 6 bases, with 9 bases left in between. Germline lookup yields CDR1 MNHEY and CDR2 SVGAGI. Written as DNA, the CDR3 is TGTGCCAGCAGTTATACAGGGTGCGAGCAGTACTTC. Its translation is CASSYTGCEQYF.

V and J are TRBV2 and TRBJ2-3; D possibly corresponds to TRBD1 (5 bases). Trimming pared 4 bases from V and 2 bases from J, leaving 7 bases between. From germline, CDR1 is SNHLY and CDR2 FYNNEI. The CDR3 contains 13 residues. CDR3 sequence (DNA): TGTGCCAGCAGTGGACAGTTCACAGATACGCAGTATTTT. Protein sequence: CASSGQFTDTQYF.

V and J are TRBV6-5 and TRBJ2-7, with TRBD1 matching over 9 bases. The CDR3 is 14 amino acids. Germline V gives CDR1 MNHEY, CDR2 SVGAGI. Trimming removed 6 bases from V and 5 bases from J; junction bases left unmatched: 8. The CDR3 bases are TGTGCCAGCAGGGGACAGGGAATCCCGAACGAGCAGTACTTC. Translation: CASRGQGIPNEQYF.

The V and J genes are TRBV4-2 and TRBJ2-1, with D uncertain. V lost 0 bases to trimming and J lost 10 bases, with 7 bases between them. The CDR3 sequence is 12 residues long. Germline V gene lookup returns CDR1 LGHNA and CDR2 YNFKEQ. The CDR3 nucleotides are TGTGCCAGCAGCCAAGATCGGCAGGAGCAGTTCTTC. Its translation: CASSQDRQEQFF.